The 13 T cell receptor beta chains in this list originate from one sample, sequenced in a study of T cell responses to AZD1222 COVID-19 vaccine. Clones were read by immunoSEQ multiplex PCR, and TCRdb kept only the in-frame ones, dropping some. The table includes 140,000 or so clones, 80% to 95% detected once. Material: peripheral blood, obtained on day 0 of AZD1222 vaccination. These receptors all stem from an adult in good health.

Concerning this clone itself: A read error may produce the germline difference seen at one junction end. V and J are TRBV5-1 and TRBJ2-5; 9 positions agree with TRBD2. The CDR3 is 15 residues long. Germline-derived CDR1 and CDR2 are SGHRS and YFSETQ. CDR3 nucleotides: TGCGCCCGCAGGGGGGGGACTAGCATTCAAGAGACCCAGTACTTC. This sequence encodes CARRGGTSIQETQYF.

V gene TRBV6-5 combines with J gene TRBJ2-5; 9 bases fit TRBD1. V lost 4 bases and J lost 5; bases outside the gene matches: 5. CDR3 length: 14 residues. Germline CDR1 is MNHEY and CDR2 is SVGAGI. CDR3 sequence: CASSSQGAWETQYF. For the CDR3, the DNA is TGTGCCAGCAGTTCACAGGGGGCTTGGGAGACCCAGTACTTC.

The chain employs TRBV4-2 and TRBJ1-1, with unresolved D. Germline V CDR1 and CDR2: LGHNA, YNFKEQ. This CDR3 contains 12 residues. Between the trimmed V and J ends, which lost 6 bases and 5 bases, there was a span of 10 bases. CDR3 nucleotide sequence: TGTGCCAGCAGAGGGCGCACTACTGAAGCTTTCTTT. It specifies CASRGRTTEAFF.

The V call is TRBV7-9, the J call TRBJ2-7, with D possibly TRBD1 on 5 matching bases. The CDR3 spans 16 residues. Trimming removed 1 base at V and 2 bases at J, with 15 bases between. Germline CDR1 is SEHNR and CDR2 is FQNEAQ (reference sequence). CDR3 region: CASSLGVDTETYEQYF. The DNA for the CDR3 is TGTGCCAGCAGCTTAGGAGTGGACACAGAAACCTACGAGCAGTACTTC.

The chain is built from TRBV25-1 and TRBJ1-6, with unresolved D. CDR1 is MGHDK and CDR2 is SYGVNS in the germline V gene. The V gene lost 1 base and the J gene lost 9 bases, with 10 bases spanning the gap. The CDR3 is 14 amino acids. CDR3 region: CASSESGMGSPLHF. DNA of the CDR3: TGTGCCAGCAGTGAATCCGGGATGGGTTCACCCCTCCACTTT.

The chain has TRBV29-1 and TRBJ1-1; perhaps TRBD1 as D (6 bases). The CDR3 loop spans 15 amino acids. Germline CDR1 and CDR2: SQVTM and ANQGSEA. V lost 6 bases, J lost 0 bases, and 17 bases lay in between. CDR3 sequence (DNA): TGCAGCGTGACAGGAACTGGGGGTATGAACACTGAAGCTTTCTTT. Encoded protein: CSVTGTGGMNTEAFF.

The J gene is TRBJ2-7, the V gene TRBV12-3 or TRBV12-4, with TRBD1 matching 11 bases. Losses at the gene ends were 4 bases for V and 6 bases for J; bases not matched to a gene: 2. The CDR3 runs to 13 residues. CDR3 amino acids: CASSYGTGGEQYF. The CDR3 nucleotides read TGTGCCAGCAGTTATGGGACAGGGGGCGAGCAGTACTTC.

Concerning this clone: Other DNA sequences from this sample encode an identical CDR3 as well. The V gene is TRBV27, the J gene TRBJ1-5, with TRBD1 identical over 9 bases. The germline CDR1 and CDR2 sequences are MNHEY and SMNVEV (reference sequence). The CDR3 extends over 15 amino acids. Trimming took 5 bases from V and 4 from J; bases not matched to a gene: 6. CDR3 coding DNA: TGTGCCAGCAGTCAGGGACAGGGCGGGAATCAGCCCCAGCATTTT. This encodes CASSQGQGGNQPQHF.

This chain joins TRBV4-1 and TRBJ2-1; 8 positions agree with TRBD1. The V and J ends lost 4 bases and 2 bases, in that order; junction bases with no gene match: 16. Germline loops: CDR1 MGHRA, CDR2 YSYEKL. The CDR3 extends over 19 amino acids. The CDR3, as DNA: TGCGCCAGCAGCCTTAAGGGATGGTGGACAGGGAAAGCCTACAATGAGCAGTTCTTC. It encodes CASSLKGWWTGKAYNEQFF.

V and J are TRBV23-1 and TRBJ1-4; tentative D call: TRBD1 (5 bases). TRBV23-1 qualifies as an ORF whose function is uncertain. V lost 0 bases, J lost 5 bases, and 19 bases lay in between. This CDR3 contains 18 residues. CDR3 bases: TGCGCCAGCAGTCAATCGGACCCGGAAACATGGGGGAATGAAAAACTGTTTTTT. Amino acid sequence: CASSQSDPETWGNEKLFF.

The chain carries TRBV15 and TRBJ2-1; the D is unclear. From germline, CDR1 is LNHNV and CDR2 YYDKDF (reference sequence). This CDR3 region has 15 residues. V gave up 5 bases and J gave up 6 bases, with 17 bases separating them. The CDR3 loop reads CATSLSAVMGNEQFF. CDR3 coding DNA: TGTGCCACCAGCCTCTCGGCCGTTATGGGCAATGAGCAGTTCTTC.

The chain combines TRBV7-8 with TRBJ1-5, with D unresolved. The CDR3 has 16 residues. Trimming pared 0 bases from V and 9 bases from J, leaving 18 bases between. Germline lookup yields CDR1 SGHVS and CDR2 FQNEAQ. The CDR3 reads CASSLAGGYPFGPQHF. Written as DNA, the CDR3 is TGTGCCAGCAGCTTAGCGGGCGGTTACCCCTTTGGGCCCCAGCATTTT.

The CDR3 protein is CASSLTVPTVQYF. The CDR3 coding sequence is TGTGCCAGCAGCTTAACGGTCCCTACGGTGCAGTACTTC. The chain has TRBV7-3 and TRBJ2-7, with D unclear. CDR3 length: 13 amino acids. V lost 0 bases to trimming and J lost 9 bases, with 12 bases between them. Germline lookup yields CDR1 SGHTA and CDR2 FQGTGA.